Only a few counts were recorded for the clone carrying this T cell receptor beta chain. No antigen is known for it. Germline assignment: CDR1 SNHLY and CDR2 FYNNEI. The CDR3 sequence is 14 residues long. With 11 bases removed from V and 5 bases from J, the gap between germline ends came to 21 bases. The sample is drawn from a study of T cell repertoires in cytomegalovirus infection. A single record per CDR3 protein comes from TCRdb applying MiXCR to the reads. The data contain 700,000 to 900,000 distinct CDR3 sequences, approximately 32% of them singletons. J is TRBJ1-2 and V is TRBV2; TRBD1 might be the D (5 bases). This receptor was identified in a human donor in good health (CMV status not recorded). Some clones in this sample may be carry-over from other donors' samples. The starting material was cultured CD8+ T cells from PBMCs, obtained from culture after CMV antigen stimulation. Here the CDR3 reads CAPGQRHGLYGYTF. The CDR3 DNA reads TGTGCCCCAGGGCAGCGGCACGGGTTGTATGGCTACACCTTC.